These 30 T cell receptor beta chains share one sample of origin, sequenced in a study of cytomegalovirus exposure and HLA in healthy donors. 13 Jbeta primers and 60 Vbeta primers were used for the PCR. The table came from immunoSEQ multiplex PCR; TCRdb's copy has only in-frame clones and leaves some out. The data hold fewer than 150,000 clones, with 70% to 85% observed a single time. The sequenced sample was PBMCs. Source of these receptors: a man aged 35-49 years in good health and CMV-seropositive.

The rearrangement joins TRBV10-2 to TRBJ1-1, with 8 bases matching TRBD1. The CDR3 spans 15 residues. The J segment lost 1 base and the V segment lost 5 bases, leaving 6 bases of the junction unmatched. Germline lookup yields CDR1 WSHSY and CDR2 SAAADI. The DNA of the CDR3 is TGCGCCAGCAGTTCGCGGACAGGGTCGAACACTGAAGCTTTCTTT. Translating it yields CASSSRTGSNTEAFF.

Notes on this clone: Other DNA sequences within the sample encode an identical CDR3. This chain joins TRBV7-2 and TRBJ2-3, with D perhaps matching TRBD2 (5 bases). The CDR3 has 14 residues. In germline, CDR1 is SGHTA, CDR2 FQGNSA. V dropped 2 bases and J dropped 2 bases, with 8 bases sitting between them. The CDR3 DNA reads TGTGCCAGCAGCTTATGGACTGACACAGATACGCAGTATTTT. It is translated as CASSLWTDTDTQYF.

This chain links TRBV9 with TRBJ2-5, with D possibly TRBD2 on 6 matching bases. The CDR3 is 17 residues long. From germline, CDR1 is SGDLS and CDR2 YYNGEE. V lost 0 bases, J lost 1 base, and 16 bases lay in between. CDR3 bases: TGTGCCAGCAGCGTAGAGGACCGGAGGGGTATCCAAGAGACCCAGTACTTC. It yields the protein CASSVEDRRGIQETQYF.

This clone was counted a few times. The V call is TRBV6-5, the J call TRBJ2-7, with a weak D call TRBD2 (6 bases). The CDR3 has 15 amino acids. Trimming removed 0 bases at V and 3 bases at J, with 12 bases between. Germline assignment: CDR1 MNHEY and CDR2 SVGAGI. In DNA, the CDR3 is TGTGCCAGCAGTTACTCATGGGGTAGCGGCTACGAGCAGTACTTC. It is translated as CASSYSWGSGYEQYF.

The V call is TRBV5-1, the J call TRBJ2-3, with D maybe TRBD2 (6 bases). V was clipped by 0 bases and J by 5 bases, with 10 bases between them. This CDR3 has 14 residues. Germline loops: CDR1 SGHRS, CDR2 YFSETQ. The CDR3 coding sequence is TGCGCCAGCAGCTTGGATGGGAGGATAGATACGCAGTATTTT. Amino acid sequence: CASSLDGRIDTQYF.

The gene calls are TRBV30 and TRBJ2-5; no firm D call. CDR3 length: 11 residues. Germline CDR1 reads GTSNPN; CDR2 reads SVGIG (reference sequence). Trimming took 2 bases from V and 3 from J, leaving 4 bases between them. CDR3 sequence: CAWSNKETQYF. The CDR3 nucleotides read TGTGCCTGGAGTAACAAAGAGACCCAGTACTTC.

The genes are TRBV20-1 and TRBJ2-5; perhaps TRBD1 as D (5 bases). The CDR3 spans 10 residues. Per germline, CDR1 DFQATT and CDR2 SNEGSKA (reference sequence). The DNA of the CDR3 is TGCAGAGCAGGGTTAGAGACCCAGTACTTC. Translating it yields CRAGLETQYF.

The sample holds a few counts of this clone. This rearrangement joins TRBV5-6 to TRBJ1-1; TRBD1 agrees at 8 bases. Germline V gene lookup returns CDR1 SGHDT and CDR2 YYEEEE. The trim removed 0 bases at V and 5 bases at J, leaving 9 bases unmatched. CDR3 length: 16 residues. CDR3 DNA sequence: TGTGCCAGCAGCTTGGTCCAGGGGGCGTCGGGAACTGAAGCTTTCTTT. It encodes CASSLVQGASGTEAFF.

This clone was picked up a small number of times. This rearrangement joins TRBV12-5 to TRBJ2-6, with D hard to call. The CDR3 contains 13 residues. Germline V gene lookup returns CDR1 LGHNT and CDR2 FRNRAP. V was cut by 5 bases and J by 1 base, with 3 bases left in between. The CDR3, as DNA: TGTGCTAGTGGTCCTTCTGGGGCCAACGTCCTGACTTTC. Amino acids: CASGPSGANVLTF.

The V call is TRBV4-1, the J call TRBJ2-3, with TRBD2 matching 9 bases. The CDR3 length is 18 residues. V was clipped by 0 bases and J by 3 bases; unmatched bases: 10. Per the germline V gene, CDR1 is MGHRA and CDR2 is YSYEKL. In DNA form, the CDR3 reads TGCGCCAGCAGCCAAGACCCGACAGCGGGAGGCTGGACAGATACGCAGTATTTT. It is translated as CASSQDPTAGGWTDTQYF.

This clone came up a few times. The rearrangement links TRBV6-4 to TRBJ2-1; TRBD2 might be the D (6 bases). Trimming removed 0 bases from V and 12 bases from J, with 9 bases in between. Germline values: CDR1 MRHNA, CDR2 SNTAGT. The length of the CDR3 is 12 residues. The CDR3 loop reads CASSDSGEAQFF. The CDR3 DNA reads TGTGCCAGCAGTGACTCTGGGGAGGCGCAGTTCTTC.

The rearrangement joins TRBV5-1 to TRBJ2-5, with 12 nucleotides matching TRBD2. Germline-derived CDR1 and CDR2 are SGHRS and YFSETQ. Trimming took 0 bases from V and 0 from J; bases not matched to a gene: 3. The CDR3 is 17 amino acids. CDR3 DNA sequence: TGCGCCAGCAGCTTGGGACTAGCGGGAGACTACCAAGAGACCCAGTACTTC. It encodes CASSLGLAGDYQETQYF.

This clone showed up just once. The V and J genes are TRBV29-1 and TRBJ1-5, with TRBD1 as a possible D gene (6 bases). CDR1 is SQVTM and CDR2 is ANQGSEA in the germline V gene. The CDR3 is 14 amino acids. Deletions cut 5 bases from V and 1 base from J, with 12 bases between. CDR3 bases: TGCAGCGTTTCAAAGGGGGACAGCAATCAGCCCCAGCATTTT. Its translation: CSVSKGDSNQPQHF.

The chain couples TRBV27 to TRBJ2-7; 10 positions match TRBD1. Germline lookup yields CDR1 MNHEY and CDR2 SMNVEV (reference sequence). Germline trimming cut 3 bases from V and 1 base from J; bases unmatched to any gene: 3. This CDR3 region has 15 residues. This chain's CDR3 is CASSLGQGLSYEQYF. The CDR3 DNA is TGTGCCAGCAGTTTGGGACAGGGGCTATCCTACGAGCAGTACTTC.

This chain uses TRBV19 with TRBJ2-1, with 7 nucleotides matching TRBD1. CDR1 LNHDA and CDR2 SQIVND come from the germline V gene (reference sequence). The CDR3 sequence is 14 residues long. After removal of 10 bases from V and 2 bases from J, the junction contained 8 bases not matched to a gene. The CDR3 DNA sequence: TGTGCCACCAGACAGGGCTCTACCTACAATGAGCAGTTCTTC. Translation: CATRQGSTYNEQFF.

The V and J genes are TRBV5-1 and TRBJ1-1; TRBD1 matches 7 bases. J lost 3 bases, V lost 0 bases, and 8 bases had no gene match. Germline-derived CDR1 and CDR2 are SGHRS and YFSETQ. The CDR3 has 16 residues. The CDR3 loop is CASSLVVGGADTEAFF. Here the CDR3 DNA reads TGCGCCAGCAGCTTGGTGGTAGGGGGCGCAGACACTGAAGCTTTCTTT.

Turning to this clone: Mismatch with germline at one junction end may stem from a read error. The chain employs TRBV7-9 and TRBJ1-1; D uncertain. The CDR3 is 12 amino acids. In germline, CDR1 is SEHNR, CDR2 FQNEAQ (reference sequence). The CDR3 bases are TGTTCCAGCAGCGTGCGAAACACTGAAGCTTTCTTT. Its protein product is CSSSVRNTEAFF.

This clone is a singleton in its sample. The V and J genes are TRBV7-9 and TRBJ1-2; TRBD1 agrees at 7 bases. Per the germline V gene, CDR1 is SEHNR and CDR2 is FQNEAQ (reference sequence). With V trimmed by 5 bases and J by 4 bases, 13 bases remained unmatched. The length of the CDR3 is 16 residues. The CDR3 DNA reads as TGTGCCAGCAGCCTTACAGGGGCCGACTTCTTCTATGGCTACACCTTC. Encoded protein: CASSLTGADFFYGYTF.

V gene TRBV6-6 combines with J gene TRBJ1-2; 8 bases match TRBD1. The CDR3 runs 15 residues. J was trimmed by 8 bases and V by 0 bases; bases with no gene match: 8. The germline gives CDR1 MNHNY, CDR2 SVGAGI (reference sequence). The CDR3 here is CASSYSGQGAGGYTF. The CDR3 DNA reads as TGTGCCAGCAGTTACTCGGGGCAGGGGGCAGGGGGCTACACCTTC.

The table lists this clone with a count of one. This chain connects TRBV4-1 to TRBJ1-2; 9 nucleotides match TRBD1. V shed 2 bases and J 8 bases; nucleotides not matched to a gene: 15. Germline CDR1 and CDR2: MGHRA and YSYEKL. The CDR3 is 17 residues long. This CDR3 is CASSQTRTGASFWGYTF. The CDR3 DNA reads TGCGCCAGCAGCCAAACGCGGACAGGGGCTTCCTTTTGGGGCTACACCTTC.

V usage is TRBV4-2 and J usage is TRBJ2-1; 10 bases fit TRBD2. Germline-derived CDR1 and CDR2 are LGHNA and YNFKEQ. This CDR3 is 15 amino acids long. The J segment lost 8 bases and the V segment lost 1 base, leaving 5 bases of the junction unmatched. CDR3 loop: CASSQVWTSGDEQFF. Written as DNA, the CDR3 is TGTGCCAGCAGCCAAGTGTGGACTAGCGGCGATGAGCAGTTCTTC.

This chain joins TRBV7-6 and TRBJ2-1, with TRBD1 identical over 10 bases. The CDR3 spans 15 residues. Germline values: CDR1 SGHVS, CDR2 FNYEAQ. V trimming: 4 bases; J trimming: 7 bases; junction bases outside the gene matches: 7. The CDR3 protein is CASSSPGTGANEQFF. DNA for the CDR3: TGTGCCAGCAGCTCACCGGGGACAGGGGCTAATGAGCAGTTCTTC.

CDR3 coding DNA: TGTGCCAGCAGTACCCAAGGGGCTGGAAACACCATATATTTT. Protein product: CASSTQGAGNTIYF. The chain joins TRBV5-6 to TRBJ1-3; possible D gene TRBD1, 5 bases. Trimming cost V 5 bases and J 2 bases, with 11 bases left between them. This CDR3 spans 14 amino acids. CDR1 is SGHDT and CDR2 is YYEEEE in the germline V gene.

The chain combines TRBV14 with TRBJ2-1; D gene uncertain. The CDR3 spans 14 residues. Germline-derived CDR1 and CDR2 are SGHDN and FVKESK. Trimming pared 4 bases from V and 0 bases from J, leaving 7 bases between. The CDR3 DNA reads TGTGCCAGCAGCCGTTCGGGCTCCTACAATGAGCAGTTCTTC. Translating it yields CASSRSGSYNEQFF.

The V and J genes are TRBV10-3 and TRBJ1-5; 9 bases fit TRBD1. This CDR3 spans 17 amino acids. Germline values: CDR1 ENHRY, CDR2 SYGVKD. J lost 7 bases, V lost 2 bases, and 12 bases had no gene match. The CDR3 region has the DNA TGTGCCATCAGTGAGAAGACCAACAGGGGGCGTAGCCAGCCCCAGCATTTT. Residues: CAISEKTNRGRSQPQHF.

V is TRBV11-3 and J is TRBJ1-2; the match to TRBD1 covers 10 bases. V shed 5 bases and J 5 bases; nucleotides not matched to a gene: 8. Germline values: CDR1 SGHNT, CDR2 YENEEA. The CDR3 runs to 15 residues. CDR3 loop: CASSAGQGERYGYTF. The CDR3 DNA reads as TGTGCCAGCAGCGCCGGACAGGGGGAAAGGTATGGCTACACCTTC.

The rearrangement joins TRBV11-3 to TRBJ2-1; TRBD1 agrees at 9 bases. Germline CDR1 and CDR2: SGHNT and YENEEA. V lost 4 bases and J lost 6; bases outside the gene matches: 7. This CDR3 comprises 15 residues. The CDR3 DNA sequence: TGTGCCAGCAGCTCCCGGGACAGGGCCTGCAATGAGCAGTTCTTC. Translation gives CASSSRDRACNEQFF.

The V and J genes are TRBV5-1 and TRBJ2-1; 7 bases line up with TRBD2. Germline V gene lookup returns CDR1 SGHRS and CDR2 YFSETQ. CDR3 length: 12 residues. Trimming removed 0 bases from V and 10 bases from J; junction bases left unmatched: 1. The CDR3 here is CASSLGGGEQFF. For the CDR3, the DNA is TGCGCCAGCAGCTTGGGGGGAGGGGAGCAGTTCTTC.

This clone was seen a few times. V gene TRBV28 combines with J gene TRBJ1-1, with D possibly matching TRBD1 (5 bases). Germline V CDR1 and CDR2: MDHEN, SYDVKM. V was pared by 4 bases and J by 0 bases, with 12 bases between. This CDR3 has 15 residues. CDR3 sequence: CASSYRTTLNTEAFF. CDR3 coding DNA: TGTGCCAGCAGTTACAGGACAACCCTGAACACTGAAGCTTTCTTT.

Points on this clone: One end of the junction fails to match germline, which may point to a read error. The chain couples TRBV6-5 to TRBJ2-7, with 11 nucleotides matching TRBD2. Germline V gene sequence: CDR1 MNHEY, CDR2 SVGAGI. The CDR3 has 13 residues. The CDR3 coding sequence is TGTGCCAGCAGTTATCAACTAGCGGGAGTTAGGCACTTC. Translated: CASSYQLAGVRHF.